A selection of T cell receptor beta chains follows, all from one sample in a study of blood T cell repertoires in COVID-19. Sequencing used immunoSEQ multiplex PCR; TCRdb keeps in-frame clones, though not all of them. The sample lists tens of thousands of clones; around 90% were seen once. The sample was peripheral blood. These receptors all come from a woman in her 70s with active COVID-19. The CDR3 runs from the conserved cysteine through the conserved F or W. The order of the fields is clone size, V gene, CDR3 protein. Not every row has a clone size; where given, it reads once, few, many or a size class.

>NA|TRBV3-1/TRBV3-2
CASSLDRGQSPLHF
>NA|TRBV7-8
CASSTAGGRASYNEQFF
>NA|TRBV4-3
CASSQEAQSGGYSGNTIYF
>NA|TRBV11-2
CASSLTGGYGYTF
>NA|TRBV2
CASMRTGGGNQPQHF
>NA|TRBV7-2
CASSLEQGRQSTQYF
>NA|TRBV7-9
CASSSSMGQGTEKLFF
>NA|TRBV3-1/TRBV3-2
CASRRGTYDNSPLHF
>NA|TRBV24-1
CATSESGTGNTDTQYF
>NA|TRBV6-5
CASIGHGNTIYF
>NA|TRBV7-9
CASSFPSVEEQFF
>NA|TRBV10-3
CAISESNTRNTEAFF
>NA|TRBV7-9
CASSEGQGNSPLHF
>NA|TRBV14
CASSSQVAETQYF
>NA|TRBV4-2
CASSHLPLGGTHEQYF
>NA|TRBV4-2
CASSQARSGQKYNEQFF
>NA|TRBV4-3
CASSQDEAGTGLQDTQYF
>NA|TRBV4-3
CASSQGAGEVAGELFF
>once|TRBV18
CASSTIDRGGAEAFF
>NA|TRBV7-9
CASSSTGPLYEQYF